Listed here is a single T cell receptor beta chain. Antigen specificity is unknown. The data stem from a study of siplizumab effects on memory and regulatory T cells. The study's findings and limits: Most alloreactive clones went unmapped to unstimulated subsets; only a minor fraction mapped. Tregs proliferating in siplizumab cultures lacked confirmation of their suppressive function.

CDR1 MNHEY and CDR2 SMNVEV come from the germline V gene (reference sequence). Trimming left V 5 bases short and J 5 bases short, with 7 bases between. The CDR3 contains 12 residues. Around 100,000 TCR templates per sample were sequenced. Profiling relied on immunoSEQ multiplex PCR, and the TCRdb table lists in-frame clones only, not all of them. The top ten hold around 0.3% of the sample, which has about 110,000 clones, 85% to 95% seen once. Sequenced sample: CD4+ T cells sorted from blood. This receptor was obtained from a human donor in good health. The J gene is TRBJ2-1, the V gene TRBV27, with D unresolved. CDR3 sequence: CASSRLNNEQFF. In DNA, the CDR3 is TGTGCCAGCAGTCGTCTAAACAATGAGCAGTTCTTC.